A single sample gave rise to the 17 T cell receptor beta chains below, sequenced in a study of blood T cell repertoires in COVID-19. The method was immunoSEQ multiplex PCR; TCRdb's version includes in-frame clones alone and lacks a portion of them. Among some 200,000 clones listed, about 89% were seen once. The specimen sequenced was PBMCs or T cells enriched from blood (not recorded which). These receptors all stem from a woman aged 18-29 years who had recovered from COVID-19.

This chain uses TRBV5-4 with TRBJ2-7, with D perhaps matching TRBD1 (6 bases). This CDR3 spans 14 amino acids. Trimming removed 4 bases from V and 2 bases from J, with 13 bases in between. The germline gives CDR1 SGHNT, CDR2 YYREEE (reference sequence). CDR3: CASSLRQAPYEQYF. CDR3 in DNA: TGTGCCAGCAGCCTCCGACAGGCGCCCTACGAGCAGTACTTC.

V usage is TRBV21-1 and J usage is TRBJ1-6. TRBV21-1 counts as a pseudogene. The CDR3 sequence is 10 residues long. The CDR3 DNA sequence: TGTGCCACCGTGAGTTCACCCCTCCACTTT. Translated: CATVSSPLHF.

This clone has just one count. The V gene is TRBV27, the J gene TRBJ2-7; a weak D match, TRBD2 (5 bases). V lost 0 bases and J 4 bases, leaving 10 bases between the germline ends. Germline V gene data show CDR1 as MNHEY and CDR2 as SMNVEV (reference sequence). The CDR3 contains 14 residues. The CDR3 DNA reads as TGTGCCAGCAGTTTATCGCCGGGGTGGTACGAGCAGTACTTC. Protein product: CASSLSPGWYEQYF.

The rearrangement joins TRBV2 to TRBJ1-1; D is uncertain. V was pared by 8 bases and J by 1 base, with 5 bases between. Germline CDR1 and CDR2: SNHLY and FYNNEI. CDR3 size: 11 residues. The CDR3: CASLRNTEAFF. The CDR3 DNA follows: TGTGCCAGCCTAAGGAACACTGAAGCTTTCTTT.

This rearrangement joins TRBV4-1 to TRBJ1-1; no clear D gene. The CDR3 covers 14 residues. V was shortened by 0 bases and J by 7 bases, with 12 bases between the two germline ends. CDR1 MGHRA and CDR2 YSYEKL come from the germline V gene. The CDR3 here is CASSQEIRSNEAFF. The DNA for the CDR3 is TGCGCCAGCAGCCAAGAGATTCGGAGTAATGAAGCTTTCTTT.

The chain carries TRBV15 and TRBJ2-7; 8 bases match TRBD1. V shed 11 bases, J shed 9 bases, and the junction held 6 bases outside the gene matches. Germline lookup yields CDR1 LNHNV and CDR2 YYDKDF (reference sequence). There are 10 residues in the CDR3. In DNA form, the CDR3 reads TGTGCCGCACAGGGGGTAGTGCAGTACTTC. The encoded protein is CAAQGVVQYF.

The chain combines TRBV6-5 with TRBJ1-3; 7 nucleotides agree with TRBD1. The CDR3 totals 15 residues. Trimming at V came to 6 bases and at J to 4 bases, leaving 9 bases not matched to a gene. Germline V gives CDR1 MNHEY, CDR2 SVGAGI. The CDR3 reads CASSRSGDRGNTIYF. The CDR3, as DNA: TGTGCCAGCAGCCGCTCAGGGGACAGAGGAAACACCATATATTTT.

This clone was seen only once. The rearrangement links TRBV19 to TRBJ1-1, with 7 bases aligning to TRBD1. The CDR3 is 13 amino acids. J gave up 3 bases and V 6 bases, and 4 bases lay outside the gene matches. Germline V gene lookup returns CDR1 LNHDA and CDR2 SQIVND (reference sequence). The DNA for the CDR3 is TGTGCCAGTAGCCAACAGGGGTACACTGAAGCTTTCTTT. As protein: CASSQQGYTEAFF.

The chain couples TRBV28 to TRBJ1-1; possible D gene TRBD1, 6 bases. CDR1 is MDHEN, CDR2 SYDVKM, per germline. The CDR3 is 12 amino acids. V lost 8 bases, J lost 6 bases, and 13 bases lay in between. The CDR3 sequence: CASAKGVPEAFF. DNA of the CDR3: TGTGCCAGCGCTAAGGGGGTGCCTGAAGCTTTCTTT.

The rearrangement joins TRBV5-6 to TRBJ1-5, with 8 bases aligning to TRBD1. The trim removed 0 bases at V and 9 bases at J, leaving 5 bases unmatched. This CDR3 is built from 14 residues. The germline V gene has CDR1 SGHDT and CDR2 YYEEEE. The DNA for the CDR3 is TGTGCCAGCAGCTTGGCCGGGACAGGAGGGCCCCAGCATTTT. This encodes CASSLAGTGGPQHF.

This CDR3 reads CASSAGARGSNQPQHF. For the CDR3, the DNA is TGTGCCAGCAGTGCTGGGGCCAGAGGTAGCAATCAGCCCCAGCATTTT. The chain has TRBV2 and TRBJ1-5; tentatively, D is TRBD1 (5 bases). Trimming stripped 4 bases from V and 0 bases from J, with 13 bases between. This CDR3 is 16 amino acids long. The germline CDR1 and CDR2 sequences are SNHLY and FYNNEI.

The V call is TRBV5-1, the J call TRBJ1-2; maybe TRBD1 (5 bases). Germline lookup yields CDR1 SGHRS and CDR2 YFSETQ. The CDR3 spans 15 residues. V was trimmed by 3 bases and J by 4 bases, leaving 16 bases between them. CDR3 protein: CASSSSGTAGYGYTF. CDR3 sequence (DNA): TGCGCCAGCAGCTCCTCCGGGACTGCAGGCTATGGCTACACCTTC.

The chain carries TRBV7-9 and TRBJ1-1, with TRBD1 identical over 7 bases. V shed 5 bases, J shed 6 bases, and the junction held 9 bases outside the gene matches. This CDR3 spans 14 amino acids. Germline V gene lookup returns CDR1 SEHNR and CDR2 FQNEAQ (reference sequence). CDR3 loop: CASSNHRGRAEAFF. CDR3 DNA: TGTGCCAGCAGCAACCACAGGGGACGGGCTGAAGCTTTCTTT.

This clone is a singleton in its sample. V usage is TRBV24-1 and J usage is TRBJ2-1, with D maybe TRBD1 (6 bases). Germline CDR1 reads KGHDR; CDR2 reads SFDVKD. The CDR3 totals 13 residues. Deletions cut 8 bases from V and 0 bases from J, with 7 bases between. CDR3 loop: CATTDSSYNEQFF. CDR3 DNA: TGTGCCACCACGGACAGCTCCTACAATGAGCAGTTCTTC.

This clone has just a few counts. The CDR3, as DNA: TGTGCCAGCTCAGGGAACAGCTACAATGAGCAGTTCTTC. Protein sequence: CASSGNSYNEQFF. The chain combines TRBV6-5 with TRBJ2-1, with D perhaps matching TRBD1 (5 bases). This CDR3 spans 13 amino acids. Deletions cut 8 bases from V and 3 bases from J, with 11 bases between. Germline V lookup: CDR1 MNHEY, CDR2 SVGAGI.

Notes on this clone: The sample carries other DNA sequences with the same CDR3. J is TRBJ2-7 and V is TRBV11-2; D is ambiguous. Germline CDR1 and CDR2: SGHAT and FQNNGV. The CDR3 runs 12 residues. V lost 1 base and J lost 4, with 5 bases in between. The CDR3 DNA reads as TGTGCCAGCAGCTTAGGAGCTTACGAGCAGTACTTC. Its protein is CASSLGAYEQYF.

About this clone itself: Sequence at one end of the junction differs from germline and may be a read error. The gene calls are TRBV5-1 and TRBJ2-1; 8 bases agree with TRBD1. Germline-derived CDR1 and CDR2 are SGHRS and YFSETQ. The CDR3 has 16 amino acids. CDR3 amino acids: CASSIRPAGGMDEQFF. CDR3 nucleotide sequence: TGTGCCAGCAGCATCCGCCCAGCAGGGGGCATGGATGAGCAGTTCTTC. Full variable domain (outside the CDR3, taken from reference TRBV5-1 and TRBJ2-1): KAGVTQTPRYLIKTRGQQVTLSCSPISGHRSVSWYQQTPGQGLQFLFEYFSETQRNKGNFPGRFSGRQFSNSRSEMNVSTLELGDSALYLCASSIRPAGGMDEQFFGPGTRLTVL.